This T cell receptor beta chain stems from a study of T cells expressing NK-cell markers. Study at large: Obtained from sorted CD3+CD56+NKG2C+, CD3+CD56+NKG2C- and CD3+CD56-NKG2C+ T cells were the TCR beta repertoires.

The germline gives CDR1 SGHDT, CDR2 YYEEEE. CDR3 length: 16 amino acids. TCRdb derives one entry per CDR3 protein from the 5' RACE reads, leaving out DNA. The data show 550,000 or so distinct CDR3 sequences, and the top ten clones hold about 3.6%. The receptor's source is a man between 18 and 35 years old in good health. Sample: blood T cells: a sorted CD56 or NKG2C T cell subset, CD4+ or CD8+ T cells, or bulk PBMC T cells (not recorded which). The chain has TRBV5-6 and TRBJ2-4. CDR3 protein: CASSPRHRLAKNIQYF. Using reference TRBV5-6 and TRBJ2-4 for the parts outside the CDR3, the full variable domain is DAGVTQSPTHLIKTRGQQVTLRCSPKSGHDTVSWYQQALGQGPQFIFQYYEEEERQRGNFPDRFSGHQFPNYSSELNVNALLLGDSALYLCASSPRHRLAKNIQYFGAGTRLSVL.